This T cell receptor (beta chain) was observed in a study of fetal regulatory T cell absence and autoimmunity (dated by TCRdb to between 2016 and 2019). As for the study more broadly: Autoimmunity of the exocrine pancreas was seen in the IPEX patients even though clinical diabetes was absent. What the research found in general, with its limitations: Cord blood and pancreas had broadly similar TRB gene family usage, which resembled published neonatal and adult repertoires. The oligoclonal enrichment was interpreted as supporting antigen-driven autoimmunity in the pancreas before birth in IPEX syndrome. The TCR compartment showed significant oligoclonal enrichment in pancreas versus cord blood, with some top clones over 80-fold enriched.

Details on this clone: Its recognized antigen is unknown. One base away there is no much larger clone; base qualities are not given.

The DNeasy Blood and Tissue Kit was used to extract 2-3 ug of genomic DNA from umbilical cord blood or frozen pancreas. Relative to germline, V is missing 7 bases and J is missing 4 bases, with 8 bases of the junction outside any gene match. The CDR3 goes from the cysteine to the phenylalanine over 15 residues. Of the read, only the CDR3 DNA is kept; its 45 bases are in frame from base 1. From the germline V gene (reference sequence), CDR1 is MNHEY and CDR2 is SMNVEV. Amplification and barcoding of TCRbeta CDR3 regions were carried out by two-step multiplex PCR on the immunoSEQ human TCRbeta survey platform. Libraries were sequenced on Illumina instruments, and IgH from the same samples was sequenced in parallel. From the authors' description of their analysis: To remove PCR and sequencing errors, raw reads were filtered against the IMGT V, D, J definitions and then binned using a nearest-neighbor algorithm. Clones were defined as identical nucleotide sequences, and differential abundance between tissues was assessed by per-clone Fisher exact tests with a pFDR threshold of p<0.01. Clones with frequencies too low for statistical inference were excluded by a minimum inclusion filter of 10 in either sample. Pairwise clonal comparisons used the immunoSEQ Analyzer, and gene family usage was assessed with IMGT tools. TCRdb obtained this table from immuneACCESS and retained in-frame rearrangements with V and J assigned. These tables miss some clones; where compared with another copy, unresolved V genes account for less than half of the shortfall, and the remainder is unexplained. That table is the source of V, J and clone size, and D and trimming were worked out from the DNA. For this sample there are approximately 46,000 clones; approximately 83% appear just once. The leading ten clones occupy about 0.37% of the sample.

Recombination joined TRBV27 with TRBJ1-2, with 11 bases in between that match TRBD1. The sample comprised cord blood. The source is a newborn boy with IPEX syndrome. DNA sequence: TGTGCCAGCAAAGGGCCGGACAGGGGGCTCTATGGCTACACCTTC. The encoded protein is CASKGPDRGLYGYTF.